This T cell receptor beta chain was identified in a study of blood T cell repertoires in COVID-19. Whole-study context: Donors in the United States, Italy and Spain gave samples during acute or convalescent COVID-19.

In the study's own analysis: Reference gene primer amplification gave nucleated cell count estimates. Generated by immunoSEQ multiplex PCR, the TCRdb table keeps only in-frame clones and is missing some. That table furnishes V, J and clone size, whereas the DNA furnished D and trimming. Of 300,000 to 350,000 clones in the sample, about 91% are singletons; the top ten hold around 1.6%. CDR3 length equals 17 residues. V was clipped by 4 bases and J by 2 bases; unmatched bases: 13. The germline V gene encodes CDR1 SGHNT and CDR2 YENEEA. A Seattle source enrolled patients during active infection and followed them longitudinally.

The sample was peripheral blood. The chain recombines TRBV11-3 with TRBJ1-1, with TRBD1 matching over 7 bases. The TCR comes from a woman aged 25 to 39 with COVID-19, enrolled during active disease. CDR3 sequence (DNA): TGTGCCAGCAGCTGGACGGGACAGACATCCATAAACACTGAAGCTTTCTTT. Protein product: CASSWTGQTSINTEAFF.